These 14 T cell receptor beta chains originate from one sample sequenced in a study of T cell responses to AZD1222 COVID-19 vaccine. TCRdb keeps only in-frame clones here, not all; method: immunoSEQ multiplex PCR. The sample lists around 140,000 clones, 93% occurring once. This sample comprised peripheral blood, obtained on day 0 of AZD1222 vaccination. The receptors shown here come from an adult in good health.

This clone appeared once. This chain joins TRBV24-1 and TRBJ2-5, with 10 positions matching TRBD2. The V gene's germline CDR1 is KGHDR and CDR2 SFDVKD. V lost 4 bases to trimming and J lost 3 bases; unmatched junction nucleotides: 7. The length of the CDR3 is 16 residues. The CDR3 DNA sequence: TGTGCCACCAGTGACCGACTAGCGGGTCCTAAAGAGACCCAGTACTTC. It encodes CATSDRLAGPKETQYF.

This clone occurred once. CDR3 DNA sequence: TGTGCCAGCAGCTTCGACAATCAGCCCCAGCATTTT. It translates to CASSFDNQPQHF. This sequence joins TRBV5-4 and TRBJ1-5; no firm D call. The germline CDR1 and CDR2 sequences are SGHNT and YYREEE (reference sequence). The V end was cut by 2 bases, the J end by 3 bases, with 3 bases between. The CDR3 length is 12 residues.

The rearrangement uses TRBV4-2 and TRBJ1-4; D might be TRBD1 (5 bases). Germline loops: CDR1 LGHNA, CDR2 YNFKEQ. The CDR3 extends over 19 amino acids. V lost 0 bases and J 8 bases, leaving 25 bases between the germline ends. CDR3 DNA: TGTGCCAGCAGCCAAGATCCTCGTAACCTCAGGGAAGTTCGAGAAAAACTGTTTTTT. Amino acid sequence: CASSQDPRNLREVREKLFF.

This clone was observed a few times. The rearrangement links TRBV5-1 to TRBJ2-7; 10 positions agree with TRBD1. The CDR3 loop spans 14 amino acids. V dropped 2 bases and J dropped 4; count of bases not matched to a gene: 3. Per germline, CDR1 SGHRS and CDR2 YFSETQ. CDR3 DNA sequence: TGCGCCAGCAGCTTCGGGACAGGGGCATACGAGCAGTACTTC. The encoded protein is CASSFGTGAYEQYF. Filled out from reference TRBV5-1 and TRBJ2-7, the complete variable domain reads KAGVTQTPRYLIKTRGQQVTLSCSPISGHRSVSWYQQTPGQGLQFLFEYFSETQRNKGNFPGRFSGRQFSNSRSEMNVSTLELGDSALYLCASSFGTGAYEQYFGPGTRLTVT.

The V call is TRBV2, the J call TRBJ1-2, with a possible D match to TRBD1 (6 bases). This CDR3 contains 18 residues. Germline values: CDR1 SNHLY, CDR2 FYNNEI. V shed 5 bases and J shed 0 bases, with 22 bases lying between them. This CDR3 is CASSLTGRGREANYGYTF. CDR3 nucleotide sequence: TGTGCCAGCAGTCTCACAGGGCGCGGCAGGGAAGCTAACTATGGCTACACCTTC.

V gene TRBV19 combines with J gene TRBJ1-5; no firm D call. The V gene lost 4 bases and the J gene lost 0 bases, with 25 bases spanning the gap. CDR3 length equals 20 residues. Germline V lookup: CDR1 LNHDA, CDR2 SQIVND (reference sequence). The CDR3 here is CASSTLLTGRVKYSNQPQHF. The CDR3 nucleotides are TGTGCCAGTAGTACCCTACTGACGGGGAGGGTCAAATATAGCAATCAGCCCCAGCATTTT.

This sequence joins TRBV19 and TRBJ2-2; the D is unclear. CDR3 length: 17 residues. The V gene lost 0 bases and the J gene lost 8 bases, with 19 bases spanning the gap. Germline lookup yields CDR1 LNHDA and CDR2 SQIVND (reference sequence). CDR3 region: CASSIERSRWSEGELFF. Written as DNA, the CDR3 is TGTGCCAGTAGTATAGAAAGGTCTAGATGGAGTGAGGGGGAGCTGTTTTTT.

This clone was found once. The chain couples TRBV25-1 to TRBJ1-5; D is unresolved. The CDR3 has 12 residues. CDR1 MGHDK and CDR2 SYGVNS come from the germline V gene. The V end lost 4 bases, the J end lost 4 bases, and 5 bases lay between the germline ends. CDR3 amino acids: CASSGRNQPQHF. The CDR3 nucleotides read TGTGCCAGCAGTGGCAGAAATCAGCCCCAGCATTTT. The entire variable domain, with the rest obtained from reference TRBV25-1 and TRBJ1-5, is as follows: EADIYQTPRYLVIGTGKKITLECSQTMGHDKMYWYQQDPGMELHLIHYSYGVNSTEKGDLSSESTVSRIRTEHFPLTLESARPSHTSQYLCASSGRNQPQHFGDGTRLSIL.

The V gene is TRBV21-1, the J gene TRBJ2-7; TRBD2, the table's D call, was not compared with the DNA. TRBV21-1 is a pseudogene segment. This CDR3 has 14 amino acids. The CDR3 sequence is CASSKMSGSYEQYF. CDR3 in DNA: TGTGCCAGCAGCAAAATGAGCGGCTCCTACGAGCAGTACTTC.

This clone has a handful of counts. The chain joins TRBV6-2 or TRBV6-3 to TRBJ2-1; TRBD1 agrees at 9 bases. The J segment lost 4 bases and the V segment lost 4 bases, leaving 8 bases of the junction unmatched. CDR3 length: 16 amino acids. Germline-derived CDR1 and CDR2 are MNHEY and SVGEGT. In nucleotides, the CDR3 is TGTGCCAGCAGTTGGACAGGGGTAGTCTTATACAATGAGCAGTTCTTC. Translating gives CASSWTGVVLYNEQFF.

The chain uses TRBV7-8 and TRBJ2-5; D gene uncertain. This CDR3 is 15 amino acids long. V was cut by 7 bases and J by 2 bases, with 17 bases left in between. Per the germline V gene, CDR1 is SGHVS and CDR2 is FQNEAQ. The CDR3 sequence: CASTRRRVGQETQYF. The DNA for the CDR3 is TGTGCCAGCACCCGAAGAAGGGTTGGGCAAGAGACCCAGTACTTC.

V usage is TRBV19 and J usage is TRBJ1-6; 7 bases agree with TRBD1. This CDR3 has 16 residues. V lost 6 bases to trimming and J lost 7 bases; unmatched junction nucleotides: 12. Per germline, CDR1 LNHDA and CDR2 SQIVND (reference sequence). The CDR3 DNA follows: TGTGCCAGTAGCATTGCCGGTGACAGGGAGAATTCACCCCTCCACTTT. This codes for CASSIAGDRENSPLHF.

The chain uses TRBV11-2 and TRBJ1-4; D may be TRBD1 (6 bases). The V gene's germline CDR1 is SGHAT and CDR2 FQNNGV. The CDR3 is 14 amino acids. V was cut by 1 base and J by 6 bases, with 9 bases left in between. This CDR3 is CASSLGAGDEKLFF. The CDR3, as DNA: TGTGCCAGCAGCTTAGGGGCAGGGGATGAAAAACTGTTTTTT. The whole variable domain, filled in from reference TRBV11-2 and TRBJ1-4, reads EAGVAQSPRYKIIEKRQSVAFWCNPISGHATLYWYQQILGQGPKLLIQFQNNGVVDDSQLPKDRFSAERLKGVDSTLKIQPAKLEDSAVYLCASSLGAGDEKLFFGSGTQLSVL.

For this clone: Other DNA sequences in the same sample also yield this CDR3. The gene calls are TRBV28 and TRBJ1-1; the D is unclear. The CDR3 is 13 residues long. Trimming left V 3 bases short and J 1 base short, with 6 bases between. Germline V gene data show CDR1 as MDHEN and CDR2 as SYDVKM. This chain's CDR3 is CASSLRGNTEAFF. Written as DNA, the CDR3 is TGTGCCAGCAGTTTGAGAGGGAACACTGAAGCTTTCTTT.